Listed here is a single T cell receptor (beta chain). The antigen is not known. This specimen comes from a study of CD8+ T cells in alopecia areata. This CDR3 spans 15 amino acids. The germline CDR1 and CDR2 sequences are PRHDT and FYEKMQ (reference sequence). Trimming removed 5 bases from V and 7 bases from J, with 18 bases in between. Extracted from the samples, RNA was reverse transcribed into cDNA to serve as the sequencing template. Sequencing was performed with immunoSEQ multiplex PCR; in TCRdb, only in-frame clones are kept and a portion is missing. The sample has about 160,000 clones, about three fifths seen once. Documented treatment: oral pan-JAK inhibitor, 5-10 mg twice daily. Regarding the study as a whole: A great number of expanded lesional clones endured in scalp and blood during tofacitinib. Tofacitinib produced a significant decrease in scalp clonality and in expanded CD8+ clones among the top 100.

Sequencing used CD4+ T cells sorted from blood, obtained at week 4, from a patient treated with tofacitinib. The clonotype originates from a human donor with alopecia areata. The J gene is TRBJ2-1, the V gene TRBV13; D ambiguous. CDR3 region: CASSPPGILGNEQFF. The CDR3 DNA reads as TGTGCCAGCAGCCCCCCCGGTATCCTGGGGAATGAGCAGTTCTTC.